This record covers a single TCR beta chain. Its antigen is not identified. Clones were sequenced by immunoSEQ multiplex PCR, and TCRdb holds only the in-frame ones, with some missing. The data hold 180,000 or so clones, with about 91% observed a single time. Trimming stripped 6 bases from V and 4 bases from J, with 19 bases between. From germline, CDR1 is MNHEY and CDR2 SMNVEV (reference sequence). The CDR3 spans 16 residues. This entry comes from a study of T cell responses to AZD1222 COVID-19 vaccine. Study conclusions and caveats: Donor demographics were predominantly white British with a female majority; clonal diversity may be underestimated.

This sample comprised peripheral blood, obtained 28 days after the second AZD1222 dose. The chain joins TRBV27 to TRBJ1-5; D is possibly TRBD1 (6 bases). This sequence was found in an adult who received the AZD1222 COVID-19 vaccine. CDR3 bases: TGTGCCAGCAGCAAAGAAAAGACAGGACTAAATCAGCCCCAGCATTTT. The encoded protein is CASSKEKTGLNQPQHF.